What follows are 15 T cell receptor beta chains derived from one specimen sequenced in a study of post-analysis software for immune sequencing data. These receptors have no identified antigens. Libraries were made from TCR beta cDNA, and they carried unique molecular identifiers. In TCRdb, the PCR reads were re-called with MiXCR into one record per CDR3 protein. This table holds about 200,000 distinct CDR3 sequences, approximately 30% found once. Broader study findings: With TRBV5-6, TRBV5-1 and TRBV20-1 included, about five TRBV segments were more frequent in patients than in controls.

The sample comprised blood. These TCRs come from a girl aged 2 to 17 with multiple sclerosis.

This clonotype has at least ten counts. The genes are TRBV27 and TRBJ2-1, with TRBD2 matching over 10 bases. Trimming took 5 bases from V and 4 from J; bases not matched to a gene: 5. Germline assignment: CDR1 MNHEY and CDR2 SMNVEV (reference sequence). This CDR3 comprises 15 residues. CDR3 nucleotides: TGTGCCAGCAGTCGAGGAGCGGGGGGGTACAATGAGCAGTTCTTC. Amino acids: CASSRGAGGYNEQFF.

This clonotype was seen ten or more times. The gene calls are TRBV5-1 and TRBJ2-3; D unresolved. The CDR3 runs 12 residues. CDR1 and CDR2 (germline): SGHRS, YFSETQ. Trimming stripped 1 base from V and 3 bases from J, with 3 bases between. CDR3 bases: TGCGCCAGCAGCTTGACTACAGATACGCAGTATTTT. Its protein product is CASSLTTDTQYF. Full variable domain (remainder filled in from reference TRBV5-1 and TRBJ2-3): KAGVTQTPRYLIKTRGQQVTLSCSPISGHRSVSWYQQTPGQGLQFLFEYFSETQRNKGNFPGRFSGRQFSNSRSEMNVSTLELGDSALYLCASSLTTDTQYFGPGTRLTVL.

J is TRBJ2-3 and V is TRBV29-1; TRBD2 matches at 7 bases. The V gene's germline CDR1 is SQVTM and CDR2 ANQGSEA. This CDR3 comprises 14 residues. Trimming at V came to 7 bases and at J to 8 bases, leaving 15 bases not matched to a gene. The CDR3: CSDGAGEGSGTQYF. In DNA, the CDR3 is TGCAGCGATGGGGCGGGAGAAGGGTCGGGTACGCAGTATTTT.

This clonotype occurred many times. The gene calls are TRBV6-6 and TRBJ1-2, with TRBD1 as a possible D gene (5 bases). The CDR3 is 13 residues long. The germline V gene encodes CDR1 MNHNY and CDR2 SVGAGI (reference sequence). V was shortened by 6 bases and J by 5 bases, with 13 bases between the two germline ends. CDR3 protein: CASRQGGGYGYTF. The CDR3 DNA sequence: TGTGCCAGCAGGCAGGGAGGCGGGTATGGCTACACCTTC.

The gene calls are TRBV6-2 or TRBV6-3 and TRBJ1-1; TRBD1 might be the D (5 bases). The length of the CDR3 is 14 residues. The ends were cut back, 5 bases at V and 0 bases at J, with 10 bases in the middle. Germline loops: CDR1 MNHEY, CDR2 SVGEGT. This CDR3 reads CASSRDSMNTEAFF. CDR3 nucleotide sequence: TGTGCCAGCAGTCGTGACAGTATGAACACTGAAGCTTTCTTT.

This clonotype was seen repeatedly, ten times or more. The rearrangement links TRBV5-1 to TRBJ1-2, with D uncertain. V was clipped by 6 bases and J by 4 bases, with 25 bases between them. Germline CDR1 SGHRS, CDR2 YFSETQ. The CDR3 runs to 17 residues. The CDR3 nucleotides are TGCGCCAGCACCCCCAAGGTTGGAGGATCCTACTCCTATGGCTACACCTTC. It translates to CASTPKVGGSYSYGYTF.

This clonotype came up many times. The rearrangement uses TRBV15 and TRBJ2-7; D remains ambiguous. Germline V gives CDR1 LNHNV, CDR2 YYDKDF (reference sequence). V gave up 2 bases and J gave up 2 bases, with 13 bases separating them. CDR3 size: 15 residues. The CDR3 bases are TGTGCCACCAGCAGACCTCCCCCGAAAACCTACGAGCAGTACTTC. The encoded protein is CATSRPPPKTYEQYF.

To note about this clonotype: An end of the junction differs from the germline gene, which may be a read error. CDR3 DNA: TGCGCCAGCTCCGCGCTGGGGCGGAAGGGCCGAACAGATACGCGGTATTTT. This sequence encodes CASSALGRKGRTDTRYF. The genes are TRBV5-1 and TRBJ2-3; tentative D call: TRBD1 (5 bases). This CDR3 region has 17 residues. Per the germline V gene, CDR1 is SGHRS and CDR2 is YFSETQ.

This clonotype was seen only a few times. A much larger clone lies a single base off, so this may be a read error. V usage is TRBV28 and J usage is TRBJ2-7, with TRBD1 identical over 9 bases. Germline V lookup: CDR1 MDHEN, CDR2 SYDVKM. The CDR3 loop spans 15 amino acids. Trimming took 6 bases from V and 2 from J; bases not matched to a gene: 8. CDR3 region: CASSERTGATYEQYF. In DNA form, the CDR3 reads TGTGCCAGCAGCGAGAGGACAGGGGCAACCTACGAGCAGTACTTC.

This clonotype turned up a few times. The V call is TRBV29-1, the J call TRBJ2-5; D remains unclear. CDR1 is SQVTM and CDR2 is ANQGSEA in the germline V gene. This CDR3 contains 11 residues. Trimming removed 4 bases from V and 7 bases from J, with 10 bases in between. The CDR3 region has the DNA TGCAGCGTTGCGAGAGAAGGGACCCAGTACTTC. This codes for CSVAREGTQYF.

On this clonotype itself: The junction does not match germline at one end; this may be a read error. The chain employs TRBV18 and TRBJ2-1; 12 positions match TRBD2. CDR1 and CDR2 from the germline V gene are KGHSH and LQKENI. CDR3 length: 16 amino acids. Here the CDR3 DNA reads TGTACCAGCTCACCACCGGGACTAGCGGGTACCGTTGAGCAGTTCTTC. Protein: CTSSPPGLAGTVEQFF.

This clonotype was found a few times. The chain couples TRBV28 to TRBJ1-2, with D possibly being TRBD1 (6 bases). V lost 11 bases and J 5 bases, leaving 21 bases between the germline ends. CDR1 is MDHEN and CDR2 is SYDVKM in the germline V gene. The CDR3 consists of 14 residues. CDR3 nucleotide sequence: TGTGCCTCATCAGGGGCGTATCTGTTATATGGCTACACCTTC. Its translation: CASSGAYLLYGYTF.

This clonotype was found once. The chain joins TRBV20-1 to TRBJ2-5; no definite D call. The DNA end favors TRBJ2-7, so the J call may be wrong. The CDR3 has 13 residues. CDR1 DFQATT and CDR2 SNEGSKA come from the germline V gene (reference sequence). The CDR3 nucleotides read TGCAGTGCTAGTCCAGGTCAAACCTACGAGCAGTACTTC. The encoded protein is CSASPGQTYEQYF.

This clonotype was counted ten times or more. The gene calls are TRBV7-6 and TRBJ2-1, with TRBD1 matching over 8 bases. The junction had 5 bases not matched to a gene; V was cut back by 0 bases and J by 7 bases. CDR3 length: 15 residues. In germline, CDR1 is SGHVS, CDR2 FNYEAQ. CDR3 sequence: CASSLATGAPNEQFF. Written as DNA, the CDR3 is TGTGCCAGCAGCTTAGCGACAGGGGCCCCGAATGAGCAGTTCTTC.

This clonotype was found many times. CDR3 amino acids: CASSLRWRGASYNEQFF. CDR3 nucleotide sequence: TGTGCCAGCAGTCTTCGGTGGAGGGGGGCCTCCTACAATGAGCAGTTCTTC. The chain links TRBV6-1 to TRBJ2-1; D is tentatively TRBD1 or TRBD2 (6 bases each). The CDR3 runs 17 residues. The germline V gene has CDR1 MNHNS and CDR2 SASEGT. Between the trimmed V and J ends, which lost 5 bases and 0 bases, there was a span of 17 bases.